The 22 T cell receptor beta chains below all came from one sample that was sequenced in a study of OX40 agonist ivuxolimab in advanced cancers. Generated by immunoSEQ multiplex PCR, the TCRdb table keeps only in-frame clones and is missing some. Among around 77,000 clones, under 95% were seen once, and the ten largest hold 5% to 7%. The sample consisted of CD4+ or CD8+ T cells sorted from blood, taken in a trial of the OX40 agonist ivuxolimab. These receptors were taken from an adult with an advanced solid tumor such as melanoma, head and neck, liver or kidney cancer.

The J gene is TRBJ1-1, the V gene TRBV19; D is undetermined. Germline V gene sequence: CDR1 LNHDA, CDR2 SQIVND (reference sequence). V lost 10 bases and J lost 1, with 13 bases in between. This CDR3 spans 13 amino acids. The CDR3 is CATRQSPNTEAFF. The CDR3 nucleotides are TGTGCCACTAGACAAAGCCCGAACACTGAAGCTTTCTTT.

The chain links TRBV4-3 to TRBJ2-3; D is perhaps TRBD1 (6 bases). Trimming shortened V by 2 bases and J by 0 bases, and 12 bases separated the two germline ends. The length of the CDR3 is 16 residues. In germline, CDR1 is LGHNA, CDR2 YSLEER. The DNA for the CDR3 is TGCGCCAGCAGCCAAAACCGGGACACTAGCACAGATACGCAGTATTTT. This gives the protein CASSQNRDTSTDTQYF.

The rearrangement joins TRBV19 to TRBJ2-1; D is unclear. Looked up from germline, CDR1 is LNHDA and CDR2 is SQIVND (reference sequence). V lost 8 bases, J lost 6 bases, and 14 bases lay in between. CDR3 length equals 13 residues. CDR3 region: CASATENVNEQFF. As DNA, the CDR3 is TGTGCCAGTGCTACGGAGAACGTCAATGAGCAGTTCTTC. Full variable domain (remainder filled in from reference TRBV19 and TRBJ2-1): DGGITQSPKYLFRKEGQNVTLSCEQNLNHDAMYWYRQDPGQGLRLIYYSQIVNDFQKGDIAEGYSVSREKKESFPLTVTSAQKNPTAFYLCASATENVNEQFFGPGTRLTVL.

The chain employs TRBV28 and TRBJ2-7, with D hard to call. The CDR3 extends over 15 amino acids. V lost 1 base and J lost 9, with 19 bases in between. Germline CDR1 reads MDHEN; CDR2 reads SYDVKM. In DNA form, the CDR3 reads TGTGCCAGCAGTTTATCACATGGCTCTGATTTAGGGCAGTACTTC. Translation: CASSLSHGSDLGQYF.

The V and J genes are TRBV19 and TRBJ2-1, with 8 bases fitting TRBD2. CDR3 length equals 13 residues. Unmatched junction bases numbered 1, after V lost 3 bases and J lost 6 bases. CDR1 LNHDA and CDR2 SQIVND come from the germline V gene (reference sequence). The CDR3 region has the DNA TGTGCCAGTAGTATGACTAGCGTCAATGAGCAGTTCTTC. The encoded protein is CASSMTSVNEQFF.

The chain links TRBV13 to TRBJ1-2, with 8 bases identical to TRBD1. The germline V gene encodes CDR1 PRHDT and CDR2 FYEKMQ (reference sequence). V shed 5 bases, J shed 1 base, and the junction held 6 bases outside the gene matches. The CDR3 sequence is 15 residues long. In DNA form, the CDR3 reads TGTGCCAGCAGCCCAAGGACAGGGAATAACTATGGCTACACCTTC. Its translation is CASSPRTGNNYGYTF.

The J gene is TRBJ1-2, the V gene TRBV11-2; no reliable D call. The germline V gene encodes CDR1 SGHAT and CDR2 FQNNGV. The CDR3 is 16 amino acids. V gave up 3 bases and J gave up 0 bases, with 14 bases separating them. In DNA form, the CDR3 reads TGTGCCAGCAGCTTTCTTGGCGGGGATACTAACTATGGCTACACCTTC. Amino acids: CASSFLGGDTNYGYTF. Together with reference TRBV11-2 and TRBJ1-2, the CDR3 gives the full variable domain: EAGVAQSPRYKIIEKRQSVAFWCNPISGHATLYWYQQILGQGPKLLIQFQNNGVVDDSQLPKDRFSAERLKGVDSTLKIQPAKLEDSAVYLCASSFLGGDTNYGYTFGSGTRLTVV.

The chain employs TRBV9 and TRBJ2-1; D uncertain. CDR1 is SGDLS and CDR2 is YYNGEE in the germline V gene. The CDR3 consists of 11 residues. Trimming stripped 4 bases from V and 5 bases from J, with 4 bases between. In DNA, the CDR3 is TGTGCCAGCAGCTCGCACAATGAGCAGTTCTTC. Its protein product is CASSSHNEQFF. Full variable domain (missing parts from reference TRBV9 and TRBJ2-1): DSGVTQTPKHLITATGQRVTLRCSPRSGDLSVYWYQQSLDQGLQFLIQYYNGEERAKGNILERFSAQQFPDLHSELNLSSLELGDSALYFCASSSHNEQFFGPGTRLTVL.

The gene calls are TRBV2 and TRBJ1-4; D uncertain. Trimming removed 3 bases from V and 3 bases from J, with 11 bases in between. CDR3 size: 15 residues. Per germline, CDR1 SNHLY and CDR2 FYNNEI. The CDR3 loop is CASSDPASPNEKLFF. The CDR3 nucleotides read TGTGCCAGCAGTGATCCGGCGAGCCCTAATGAAAAACTGTTTTTT.

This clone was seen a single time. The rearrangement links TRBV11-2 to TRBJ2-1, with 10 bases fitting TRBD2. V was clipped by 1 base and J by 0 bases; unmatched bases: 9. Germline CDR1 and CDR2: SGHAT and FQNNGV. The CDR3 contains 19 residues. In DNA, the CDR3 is TGTGCCAGCAGCTTAGGTTCGCTAGCGGGAGTCAGCTCCTACAATGAGCAGTTCTTC. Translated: CASSLGSLAGVSSYNEQFF. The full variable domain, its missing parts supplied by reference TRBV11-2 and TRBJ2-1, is EAGVAQSPRYKIIEKRQSVAFWCNPISGHATLYWYQQILGQGPKLLIQFQNNGVVDDSQLPKDRFSAERLKGVDSTLKIQPAKLEDSAVYLCASSLGSLAGVSSYNEQFFGPGTRLTVL.

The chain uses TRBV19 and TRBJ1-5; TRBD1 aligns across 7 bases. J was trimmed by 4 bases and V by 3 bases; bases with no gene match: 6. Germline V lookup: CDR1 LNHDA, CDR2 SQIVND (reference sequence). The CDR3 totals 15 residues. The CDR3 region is CASSMFAQGNQPQHF. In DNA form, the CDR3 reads TGTGCCAGTAGTATGTTTGCACAGGGGAATCAGCCCCAGCATTTT.

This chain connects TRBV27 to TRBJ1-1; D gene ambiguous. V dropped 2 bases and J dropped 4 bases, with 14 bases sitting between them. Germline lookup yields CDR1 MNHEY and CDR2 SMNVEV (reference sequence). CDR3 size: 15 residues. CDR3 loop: CASSLKGLGSTEAFF. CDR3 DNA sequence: TGTGCCAGCAGTTTAAAAGGGCTCGGGAGCACTGAAGCTTTCTTT.

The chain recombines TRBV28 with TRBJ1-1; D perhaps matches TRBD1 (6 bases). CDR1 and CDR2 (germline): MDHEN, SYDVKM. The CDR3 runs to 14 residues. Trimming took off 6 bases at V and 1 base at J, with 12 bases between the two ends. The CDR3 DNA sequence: TGTGCCAGCAGCATCGGACAGAAGAACACTGAAGCTTTCTTT. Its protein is CASSIGQKNTEAFF.

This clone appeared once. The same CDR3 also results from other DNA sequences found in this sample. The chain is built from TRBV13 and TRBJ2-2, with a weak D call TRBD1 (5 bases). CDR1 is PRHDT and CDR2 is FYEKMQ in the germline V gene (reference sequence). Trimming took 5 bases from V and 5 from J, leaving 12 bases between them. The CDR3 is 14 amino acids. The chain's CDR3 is CASSISSGTGELFF. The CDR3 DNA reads TGTGCCAGCAGCATATCCTCAGGGACCGGGGAGCTGTTTTTT.

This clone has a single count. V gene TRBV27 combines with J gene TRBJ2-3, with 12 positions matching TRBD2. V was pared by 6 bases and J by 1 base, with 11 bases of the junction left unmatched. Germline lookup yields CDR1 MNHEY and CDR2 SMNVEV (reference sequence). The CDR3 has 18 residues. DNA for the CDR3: TGTGCCAGCAGCTCTATAAGGAGACTAGCGGGAGGCACAGATACGCAGTATTTT. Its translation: CASSSIRRLAGGTDTQYF.

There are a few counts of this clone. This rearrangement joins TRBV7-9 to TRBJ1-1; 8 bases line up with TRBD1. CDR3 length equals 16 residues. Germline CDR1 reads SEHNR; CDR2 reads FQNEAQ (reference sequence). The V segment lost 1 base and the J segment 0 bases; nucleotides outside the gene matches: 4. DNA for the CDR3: TGTGCCAGCAGCTTAGGACAGGGGCCCATGAACACTGAAGCTTTCTTT. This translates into CASSLGQGPMNTEAFF.

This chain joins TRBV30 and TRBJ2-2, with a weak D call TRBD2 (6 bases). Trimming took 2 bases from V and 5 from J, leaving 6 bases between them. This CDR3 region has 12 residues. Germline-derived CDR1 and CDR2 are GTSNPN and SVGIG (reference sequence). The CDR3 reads CAWSSGTGELFF. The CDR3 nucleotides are TGTGCCTGGAGTAGCGGGACCGGGGAGCTGTTTTTT.

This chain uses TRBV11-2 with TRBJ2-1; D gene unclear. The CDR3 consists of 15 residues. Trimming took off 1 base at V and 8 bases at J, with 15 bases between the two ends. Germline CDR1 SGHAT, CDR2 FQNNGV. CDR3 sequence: CASSLGDPSMDEQFF. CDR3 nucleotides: TGTGCCAGCAGCTTAGGGGATCCGAGTATGGATGAGCAGTTCTTC. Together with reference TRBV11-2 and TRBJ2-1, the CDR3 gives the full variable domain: EAGVAQSPRYKIIEKRQSVAFWCNPISGHATLYWYQQILGQGPKLLIQFQNNGVVDDSQLPKDRFSAERLKGVDSTLKIQPAKLEDSAVYLCASSLGDPSMDEQFFGPGTRLTVL.

The CDR3 DNA is TGTGCCATCAGTGAGGGGAACTACGAGCAGTACTTC. Translating it yields CAISEGNYEQYF. The chain links TRBV10-3 to TRBJ2-7, with D uncertain. The V end was cut by 2 bases, the J end by 3 bases, with 5 bases between. The germline gives CDR1 ENHRY, CDR2 SYGVKD. The CDR3 consists of 12 residues.

CDR3 nucleotide sequence: TGTGCCAGCAGCCAAGGCTCAGCCTTCAACCTTGTCTCTGGAAACACCATATATTTT. It codes for CASSQGSAFNLVSGNTIYF. The V and J genes are TRBV4-2 and TRBJ1-3; D is unclear. Germline-derived CDR1 and CDR2 are LGHNA and YNFKEQ. The CDR3 is 19 residues long. Trimming removed 1 base at V and 0 bases at J, with 19 bases between.

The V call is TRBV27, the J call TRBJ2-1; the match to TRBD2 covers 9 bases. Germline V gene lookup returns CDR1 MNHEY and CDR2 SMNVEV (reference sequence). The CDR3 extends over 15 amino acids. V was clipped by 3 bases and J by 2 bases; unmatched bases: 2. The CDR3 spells CASSFGTSPYNEQFF. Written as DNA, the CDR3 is TGTGCCAGCAGTTTCGGGACTAGCCCCTACAATGAGCAGTTCTTC.

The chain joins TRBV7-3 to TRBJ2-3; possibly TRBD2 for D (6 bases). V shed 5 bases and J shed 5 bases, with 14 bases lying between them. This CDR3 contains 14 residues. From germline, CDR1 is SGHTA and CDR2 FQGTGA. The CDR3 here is CASSLLGGGDTQYF. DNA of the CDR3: TGTGCCAGCAGCCTACTCGGGGGTGGAGATACGCAGTATTTT.